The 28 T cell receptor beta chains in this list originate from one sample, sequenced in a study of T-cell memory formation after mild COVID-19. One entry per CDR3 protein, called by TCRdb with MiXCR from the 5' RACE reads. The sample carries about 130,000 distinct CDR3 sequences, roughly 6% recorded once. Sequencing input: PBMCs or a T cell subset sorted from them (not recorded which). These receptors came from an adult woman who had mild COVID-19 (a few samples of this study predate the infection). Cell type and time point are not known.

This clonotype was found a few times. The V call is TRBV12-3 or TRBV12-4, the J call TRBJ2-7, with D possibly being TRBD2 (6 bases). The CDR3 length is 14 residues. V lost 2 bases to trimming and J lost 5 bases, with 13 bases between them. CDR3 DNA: TGTGCCAGCAGTTTACTGGGGGGTGGCAACGAGCAGTACTTC. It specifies CASSLLGGGNEQYF.

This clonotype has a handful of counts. In nucleotides, the CDR3 is TGTGCCAGCAGTTATCGGTCTAGCGGGAGCCCCATGCGCAATGAGCAGTTCTTC. Protein: CASSYRSSGSPMRNEQFF. J is TRBJ2-1 and V is TRBV6-2 or TRBV6-3; 10 bases are shared with TRBD2. The trim removed 3 bases at V and 6 bases at J, leaving 14 bases unmatched. This CDR3 is 18 amino acids long. The germline V gene has CDR1 MNHEY and CDR2 SVGEGT.

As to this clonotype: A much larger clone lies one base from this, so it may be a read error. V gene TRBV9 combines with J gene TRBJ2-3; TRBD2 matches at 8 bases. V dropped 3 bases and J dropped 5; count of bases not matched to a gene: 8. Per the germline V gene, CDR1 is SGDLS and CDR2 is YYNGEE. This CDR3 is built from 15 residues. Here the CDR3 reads CASSADSGIVDTQYF. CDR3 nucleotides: TGTGCCAGCAGCGCAGATAGCGGGATCGTAGATACGCAGTATTTT.

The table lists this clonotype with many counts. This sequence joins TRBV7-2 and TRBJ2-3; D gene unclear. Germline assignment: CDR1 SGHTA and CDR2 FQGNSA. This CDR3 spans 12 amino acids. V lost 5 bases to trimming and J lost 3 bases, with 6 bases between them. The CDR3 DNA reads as TGTGCCAGCAGCGATTATACAGATACGCAGTATTTT. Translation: CASSDYTDTQYF.

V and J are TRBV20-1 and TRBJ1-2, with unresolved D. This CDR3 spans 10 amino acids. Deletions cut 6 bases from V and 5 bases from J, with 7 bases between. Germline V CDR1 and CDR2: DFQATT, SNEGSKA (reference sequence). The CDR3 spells CSAENYGYTF. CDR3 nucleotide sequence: TGCAGTGCGGAGAATTATGGCTACACCTTC.

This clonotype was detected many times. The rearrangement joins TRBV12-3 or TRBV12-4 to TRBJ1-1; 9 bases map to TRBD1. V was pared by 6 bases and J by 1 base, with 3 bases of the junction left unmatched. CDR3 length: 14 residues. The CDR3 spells CASRRTGENTEAFF. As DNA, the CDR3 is TGTGCCAGCAGAAGGACAGGGGAGAACACTGAAGCTTTCTTT.

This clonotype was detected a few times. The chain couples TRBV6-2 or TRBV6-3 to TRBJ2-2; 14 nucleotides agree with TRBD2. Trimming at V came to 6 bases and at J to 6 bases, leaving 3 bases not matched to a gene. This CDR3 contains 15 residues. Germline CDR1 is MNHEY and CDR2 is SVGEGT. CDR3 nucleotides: TGTGCCAGCAGAGGGACTAGCGGGAGTGCCGGGGAGCTGTTTTTT. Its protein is CASRGTSGSAGELFF.

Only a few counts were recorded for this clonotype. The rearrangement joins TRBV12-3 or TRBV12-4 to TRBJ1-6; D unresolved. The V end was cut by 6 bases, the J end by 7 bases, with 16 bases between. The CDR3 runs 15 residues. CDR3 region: CASRQTKTPNSPLHF. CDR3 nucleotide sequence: TGTGCCAGCAGACAGACTAAAACGCCAAATTCACCCCTCCACTTT.

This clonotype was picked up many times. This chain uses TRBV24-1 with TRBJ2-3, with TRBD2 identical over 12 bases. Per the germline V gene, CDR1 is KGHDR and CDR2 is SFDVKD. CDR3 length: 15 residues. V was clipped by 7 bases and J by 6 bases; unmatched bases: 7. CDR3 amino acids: CATRTGTSGFDTQYF. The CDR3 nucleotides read TGTGCCACCAGGACCGGGACTAGCGGGTTTGATACGCAGTATTTT.

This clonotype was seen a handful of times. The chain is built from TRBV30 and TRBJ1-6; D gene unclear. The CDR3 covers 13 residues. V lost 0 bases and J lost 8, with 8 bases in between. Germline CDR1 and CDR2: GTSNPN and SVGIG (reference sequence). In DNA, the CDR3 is TGTGCCTGGAGTGTGGCAGCTGATTCACCCCTCCACTTT. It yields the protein CAWSVAADSPLHF.

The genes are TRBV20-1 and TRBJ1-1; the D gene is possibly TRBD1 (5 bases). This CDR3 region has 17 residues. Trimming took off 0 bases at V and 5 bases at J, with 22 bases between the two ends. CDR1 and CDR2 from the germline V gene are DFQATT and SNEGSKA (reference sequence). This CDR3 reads CSARDQSRGERKTEAFF. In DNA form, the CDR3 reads TGCAGTGCTAGAGATCAGAGTCGGGGGGAAAGGAAAACTGAAGCTTTCTTT.

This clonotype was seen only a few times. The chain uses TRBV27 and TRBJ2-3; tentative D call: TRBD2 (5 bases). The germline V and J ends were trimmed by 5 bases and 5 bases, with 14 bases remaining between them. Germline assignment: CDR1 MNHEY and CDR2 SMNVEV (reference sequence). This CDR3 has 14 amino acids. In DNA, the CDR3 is TGTGCCAGCAGTCTTAATCTGGGAGTAGATACGCAGTATTTT. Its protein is CASSLNLGVDTQYF.

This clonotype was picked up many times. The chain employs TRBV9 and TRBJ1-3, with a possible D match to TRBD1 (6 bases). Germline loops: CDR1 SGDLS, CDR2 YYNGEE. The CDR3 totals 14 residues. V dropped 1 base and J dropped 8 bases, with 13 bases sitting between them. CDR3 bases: TGTGCCAGCAGCGTACGGTCCTCAGGGGACACCATATATTTT. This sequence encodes CASSVRSSGDTIYF.

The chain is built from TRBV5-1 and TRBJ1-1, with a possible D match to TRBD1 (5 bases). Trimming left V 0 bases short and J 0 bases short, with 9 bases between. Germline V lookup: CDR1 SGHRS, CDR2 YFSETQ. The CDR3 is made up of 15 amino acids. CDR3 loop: CASSLGGRVNTEAFF. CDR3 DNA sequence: TGCGCCAGCAGCTTGGGGGGCAGGGTGAACACTGAAGCTTTCTTT.

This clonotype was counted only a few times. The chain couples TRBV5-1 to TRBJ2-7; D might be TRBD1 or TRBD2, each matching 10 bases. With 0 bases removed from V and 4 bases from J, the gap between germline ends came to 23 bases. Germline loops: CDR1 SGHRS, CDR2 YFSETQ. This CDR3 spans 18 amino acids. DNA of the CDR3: TGCGCCAGCAGCTTGGCTCGACAGGGGGCTAGCGGGAGTTACGAGCAGTACTTC. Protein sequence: CASSLARQGASGSYEQYF.

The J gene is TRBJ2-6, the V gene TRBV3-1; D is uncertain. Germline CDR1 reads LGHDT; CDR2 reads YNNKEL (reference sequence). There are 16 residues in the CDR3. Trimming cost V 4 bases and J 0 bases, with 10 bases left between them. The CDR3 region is CASSRLSSSGANVLTF. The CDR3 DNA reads TGTGCCAGCAGCCGGTTGTCCTCCTCTGGGGCCAACGTCCTGACTTTC.

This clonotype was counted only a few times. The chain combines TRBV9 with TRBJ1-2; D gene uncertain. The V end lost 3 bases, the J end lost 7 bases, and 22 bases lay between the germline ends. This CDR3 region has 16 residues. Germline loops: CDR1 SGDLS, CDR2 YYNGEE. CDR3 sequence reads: CASSASSTGNDGGYTF. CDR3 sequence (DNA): TGTGCCAGCAGCGCCTCATCTACCGGGAACGATGGTGGCTACACCTTC.

CDR3 residues: CASSFGSAGHKETQYF. CDR3 nucleotide sequence: TGTGCCAGCAGCTTTGGTTCGGCGGGACACAAAGAGACCCAGTACTTC. The genes are TRBV7-2 and TRBJ2-5, with D tentatively TRBD1 or TRBD2 (6 bases each). Germline loops: CDR1 SGHTA, CDR2 FQGNSA. Between the trimmed V and J ends, which lost 3 bases and 3 bases, there was a span of 17 bases. This CDR3 is 16 amino acids long. The whole variable domain, filled in from reference TRBV7-2 and TRBJ2-5, reads GAGVSQSPSNKVTEKGKDVELRCDPISGHTALYWYRQSLGQGLEFLIYFQGNSAPDKSGLPSDRFSAERTGGSVSTLTIQRTQQEDSAVYLCASSFGSAGHKETQYFGPGTRLLVL.

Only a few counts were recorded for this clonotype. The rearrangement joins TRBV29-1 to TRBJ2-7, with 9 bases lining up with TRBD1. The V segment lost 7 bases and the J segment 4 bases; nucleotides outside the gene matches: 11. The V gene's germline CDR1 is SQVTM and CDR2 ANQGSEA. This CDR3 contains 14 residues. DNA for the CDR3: TGCAGCGCTGGGGGGGACAGGGCGATTTACGAGCAGTACTTC. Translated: CSAGGDRAIYEQYF.

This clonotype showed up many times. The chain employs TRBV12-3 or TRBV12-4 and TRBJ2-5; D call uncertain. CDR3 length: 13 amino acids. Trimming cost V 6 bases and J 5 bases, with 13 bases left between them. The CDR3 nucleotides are TGTGCCAGCAGCCGGGCGTCTGGGGAGACCCAGTACTTC. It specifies CASSRASGETQYF.

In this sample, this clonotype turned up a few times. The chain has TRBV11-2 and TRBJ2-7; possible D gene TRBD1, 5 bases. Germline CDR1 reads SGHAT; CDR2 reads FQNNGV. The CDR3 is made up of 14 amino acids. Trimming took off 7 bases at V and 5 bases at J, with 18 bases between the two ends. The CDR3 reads CASTAYRYSNEQYF. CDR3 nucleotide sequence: TGTGCCAGCACCGCTTACAGGTACAGCAACGAGCAGTACTTC.

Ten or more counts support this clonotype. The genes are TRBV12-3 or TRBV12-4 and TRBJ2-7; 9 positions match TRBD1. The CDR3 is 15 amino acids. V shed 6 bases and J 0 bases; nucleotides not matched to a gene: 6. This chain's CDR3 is CASRYTGGASYEQYF. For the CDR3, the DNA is TGTGCCAGCAGGTATACAGGGGGCGCCTCCTACGAGCAGTACTTC.

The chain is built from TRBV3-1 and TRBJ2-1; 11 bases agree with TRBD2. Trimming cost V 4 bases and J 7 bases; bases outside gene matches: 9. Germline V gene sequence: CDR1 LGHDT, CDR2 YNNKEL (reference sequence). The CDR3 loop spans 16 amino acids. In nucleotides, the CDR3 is TGTGCCAGCAGCCGGATACTAGCGGGAGTTACGAATGAGCAGTTCTTC. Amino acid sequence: CASSRILAGVTNEQFF.

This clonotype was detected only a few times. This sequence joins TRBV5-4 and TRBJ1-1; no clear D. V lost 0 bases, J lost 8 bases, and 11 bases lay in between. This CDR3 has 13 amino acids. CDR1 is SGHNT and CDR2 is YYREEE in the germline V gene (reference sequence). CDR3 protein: CASSLVFEGEAFF. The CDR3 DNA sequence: TGTGCCAGCAGCTTGGTGTTTGAAGGGGAAGCTTTCTTT. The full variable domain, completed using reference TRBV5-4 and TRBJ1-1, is ETGVTQSPTHLIKTRGQQVTLRCSSQSGHNTVSWYQQALGQGPQFIFQYYREEENGRGNFPPRFSGLQFPNYSSELNVNALELDDSALYLCASSLVFEGEAFFGQGTRLTVV.

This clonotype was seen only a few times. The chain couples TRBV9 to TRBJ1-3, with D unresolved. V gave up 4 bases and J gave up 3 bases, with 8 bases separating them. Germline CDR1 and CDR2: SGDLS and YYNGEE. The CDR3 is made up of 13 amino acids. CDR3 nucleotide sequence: TGTGCCAGCAGCAGTGAAGGTGGAAACACCATATATTTT. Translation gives CASSSEGGNTIYF.

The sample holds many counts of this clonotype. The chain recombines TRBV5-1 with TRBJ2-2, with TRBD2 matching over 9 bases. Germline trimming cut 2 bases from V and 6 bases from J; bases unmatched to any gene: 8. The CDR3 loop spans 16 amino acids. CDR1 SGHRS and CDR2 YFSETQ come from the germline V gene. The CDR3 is CASSFKTSGKAGELFF. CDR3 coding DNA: TGCGCCAGCAGCTTCAAGACTAGCGGCAAGGCCGGGGAGCTGTTTTTT.

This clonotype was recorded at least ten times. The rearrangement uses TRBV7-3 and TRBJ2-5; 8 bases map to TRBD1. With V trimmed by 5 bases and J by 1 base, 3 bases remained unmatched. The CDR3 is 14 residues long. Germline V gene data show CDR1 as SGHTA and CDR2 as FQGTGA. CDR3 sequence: CASSHGQGQETQYF. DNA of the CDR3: TGTGCCAGCAGCCATGGACAGGGCCAAGAGACCCAGTACTTC.

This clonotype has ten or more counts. The CDR3 is CASSLLGQDLTTNEKLFF. The CDR3 DNA reads TGTGCCAGCAGCCTACTCGGACAGGACCTAACAACTAATGAAAAACTGTTTTTT. This chain links TRBV7-9 with TRBJ1-4; TRBD1 agrees at 7 bases. Trimming took 5 bases from V and 0 from J; bases not matched to a gene: 12. The CDR3 is made up of 18 amino acids. CDR1 is SEHNR, CDR2 FQNEAQ, per germline (reference sequence).